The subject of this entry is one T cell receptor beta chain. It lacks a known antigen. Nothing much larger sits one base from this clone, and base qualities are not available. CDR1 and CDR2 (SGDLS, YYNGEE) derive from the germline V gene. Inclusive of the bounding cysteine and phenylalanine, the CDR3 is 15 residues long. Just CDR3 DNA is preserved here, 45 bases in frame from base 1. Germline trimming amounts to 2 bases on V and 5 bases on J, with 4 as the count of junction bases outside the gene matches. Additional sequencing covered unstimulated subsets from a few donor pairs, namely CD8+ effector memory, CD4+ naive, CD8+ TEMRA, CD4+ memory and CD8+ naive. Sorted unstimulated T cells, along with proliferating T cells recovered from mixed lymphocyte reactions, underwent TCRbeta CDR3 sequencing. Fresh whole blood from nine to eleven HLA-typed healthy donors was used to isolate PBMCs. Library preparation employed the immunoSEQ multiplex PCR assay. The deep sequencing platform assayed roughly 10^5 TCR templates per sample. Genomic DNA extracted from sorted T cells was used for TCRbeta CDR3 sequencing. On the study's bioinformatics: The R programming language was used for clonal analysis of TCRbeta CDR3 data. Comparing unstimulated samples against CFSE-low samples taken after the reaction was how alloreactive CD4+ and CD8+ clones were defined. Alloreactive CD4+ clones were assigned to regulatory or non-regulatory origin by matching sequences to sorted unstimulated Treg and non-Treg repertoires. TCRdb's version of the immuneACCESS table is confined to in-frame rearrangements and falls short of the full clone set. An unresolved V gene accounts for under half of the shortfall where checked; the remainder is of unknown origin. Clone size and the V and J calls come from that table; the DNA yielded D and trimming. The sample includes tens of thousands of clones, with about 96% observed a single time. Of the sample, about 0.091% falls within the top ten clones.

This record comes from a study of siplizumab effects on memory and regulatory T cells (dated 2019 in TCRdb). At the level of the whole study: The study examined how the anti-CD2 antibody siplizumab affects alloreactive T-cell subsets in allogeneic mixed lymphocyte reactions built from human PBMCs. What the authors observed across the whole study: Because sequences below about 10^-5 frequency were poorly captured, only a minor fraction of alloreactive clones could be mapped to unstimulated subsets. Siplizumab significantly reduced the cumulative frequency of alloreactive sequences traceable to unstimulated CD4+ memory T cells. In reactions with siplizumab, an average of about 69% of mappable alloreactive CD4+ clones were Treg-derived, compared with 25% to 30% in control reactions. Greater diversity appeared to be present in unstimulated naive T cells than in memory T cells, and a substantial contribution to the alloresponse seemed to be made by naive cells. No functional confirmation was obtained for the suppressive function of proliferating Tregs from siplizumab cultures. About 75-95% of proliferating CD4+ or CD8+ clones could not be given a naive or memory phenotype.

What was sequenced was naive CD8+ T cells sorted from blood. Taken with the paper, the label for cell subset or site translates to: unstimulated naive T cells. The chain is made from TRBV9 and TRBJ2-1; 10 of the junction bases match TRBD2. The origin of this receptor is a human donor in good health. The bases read TGTGCCAGCAGCGTTAGCGGGGGGACGAACAATGAGCAGTTCTTC. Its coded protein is CASSVSGGTNNEQFF.